The text below deals with one T cell receptor (beta chain). Per the authors' pipeline: Reference gene primer amplification gave estimated nucleated cell counts. Using immunoSEQ multiplex PCR, the repertoire was profiled, and TCRdb retains in-frame clones only, with some absent. D and trimming were read from the DNA, whereas the V and J calls and clone size are those reported in that table. The sample has more than 200,000 clones, 88% seen once; the top ten hold more than 0.55%. The germline V gene encodes CDR1 SGHTA and CDR2 FQGNSA. V lost 5 bases to trimming and J lost 1 base; unmatched junction nucleotides: 8. The CDR3 length is 16 residues. The sample is drawn from a study of blood T cell repertoires in COVID-19. As for the study in general: Samples came from the United States, Italy and Spain, spanning acute and convalescent COVID-19. T cells, B-cell-depleted T cells, or PBMCs supplied cDNA or gDNA.

This rearrangement joins TRBV7-2 to TRBJ2-7, with TRBD1 matching over 10 bases. The source of this sequence is a human donor in a cohort sampled during active COVID-19. Sequences were obtained from peripheral blood. CDR3 bases: TGTGCCAGCAGCGGGGCCCGACAGGGGGCTTCCTACGAGCAGTACTTC. This codes for CASSGARQGASYEQYF.